The next 5 T cell receptor beta chains were all read from a single sample in a study of a mutant IDH1 vaccine in newly diagnosed glioma. Antigen specificity for these receptors is unknown. This table comes from immunoSEQ multiplex PCR, and its TCRdb copy is limited to in-frame clones, with some not included. The table records around 60,000 clones, approximately 81% of them present only once. As for time point: week 23, last vaccination. It was 300 ug of mutant IDH1 20-mer peptide that made up each vaccine dose, given with topical imiquimod. Sequenced here: PBMCs, sampled from a glioma patient whose treatment included an IDH1 peptide vaccine. Receptors were obtained from a man younger than 45 with glioma.

The chain has TRBV27 and TRBJ2-1; 7 bases map to TRBD1. The CDR3 runs 17 residues. From germline, CDR1 is MNHEY and CDR2 SMNVEV (reference sequence). The junction had 11 bases not matched to a gene; V was cut back by 3 bases and J by 3 bases. CDR3 nucleotides: TGTGCCAGCAGTTTTAATTCGTGGAGACAGGGCTACAATGAGCAGTTCTTC. It codes for CASSFNSWRQGYNEQFF.

The chain links TRBV5-4 to TRBJ1-3; D is possibly TRBD1 (6 bases). The germline V and J ends were trimmed by 0 bases and 2 bases, with 6 bases remaining between them. The CDR3 contains 14 residues. Germline CDR1 is SGHNT and CDR2 is YYREEE (reference sequence). DNA of the CDR3: TGTGCCAGCAGCTTGGGGGGGCCTGGAAACACCATATATTTT. Amino acids: CASSLGGPGNTIYF.

The CDR3 DNA follows: TGTGCCAGCAGCTTGATCGAAAGCTTTTCCGGTCAGCCCCAGCATTTT. This sequence encodes CASSLIESFSGQPQHF. The rearrangement links TRBV5-8 to TRBJ1-5; D is uncertain. The CDR3 has 16 residues. V lost 1 base and J 6 bases, leaving 17 bases between the germline ends. Germline V gene lookup returns CDR1 SGHTS and CDR2 YDEGEE.

The chain recombines TRBV2 with TRBJ1-1; no clear D. This CDR3 is 14 amino acids long. Germline loops: CDR1 SNHLY, CDR2 FYNNEI. Trimming removed 8 bases at V and 1 base at J, with 14 bases between. The CDR3 DNA follows: TGTGCCAGCTATCGGGAACGGACGAACACTGAAGCTTTCTTT. Amino acid sequence: CASYRERTNTEAFF.

The V and J genes are TRBV18 and TRBJ1-1; possibly TRBD1 for D (6 bases). The V gene lost 6 bases and the J gene lost 0 bases, with 14 bases spanning the gap. The CDR3 is 15 residues long. Germline lookup yields CDR1 KGHSH and CDR2 LQKENI. CDR3 region: CASSPGGQLNTEAFF. As DNA, the CDR3 is TGTGCCAGCTCCCCGGGGGGGCAGCTGAACACTGAAGCTTTCTTT.